Shown below are 15 T cell receptor beta chains from a single sample sequenced in a study of blood T cell repertoires in COVID-19. The assay was immunoSEQ multiplex PCR, and TCRdb's table has in-frame clones only and misses some. The sample lists about 61,000 clones, roughly 90% seen once, with over 20% in the top ten. The sample consisted of peripheral blood. All receptors come from a woman aged 45-60 years with active or convalescent COVID-19.

This chain joins TRBV5-1 and TRBJ2-2; 10 bases fit TRBD1. V gave up 4 bases and J gave up 5 bases; unmatched junction bases: 5. In germline, CDR1 is SGHRS, CDR2 YFSETQ. CDR3 size: 15 residues. The CDR3 sequence is CASSGQGVETGELFF. CDR3 in DNA: TGCGCCAGCAGCGGACAGGGGGTTGAAACCGGGGAGCTGTTTTTT.

This chain uses TRBV15 with TRBJ2-5, with TRBD2 matching 8 bases. J lost 4 bases, V lost 0 bases, and 10 bases had no gene match. From germline, CDR1 is LNHNV and CDR2 YYDKDF (reference sequence). The CDR3 covers 17 residues. CDR3 amino acids: CATSRDWTAGARETQYF. The CDR3 DNA reads TGTGCCACCAGCAGAGATTGGACAGCGGGAGCTAGAGAGACCCAGTACTTC. The whole variable domain, remainder taken from reference TRBV15 and TRBJ2-5, is DAMVIQNPRYQVTQFGKPVTLSCSQTLNHNVMYWYQQKSSQAPKLLFHYYDKDFNNEADTPDNFQSRRPNTSFCFLDIRSPGLGDTAMYLCATSRDWTAGARETQYFGPGTRLLVL.

The gene calls are TRBV16 and TRBJ1-1; TRBD1 might be the D (6 bases). The germline gives CDR1 KGHSY, CDR2 FQNENV. V dropped 2 bases and J dropped 3 bases, with 7 bases sitting between them. The CDR3 spans 13 residues. The CDR3 DNA follows: TGTGCCAGCAGCCAACCAGGGGACACTGAAGCTTTCTTT. This gives the protein CASSQPGDTEAFF. Combining the CDR3 with reference TRBV16 and TRBJ1-1 gives the whole variable domain GEEVAQTPKHLVRGEGQKAKLYCAPIKGHSYVFWYQQVLKNEFKFLISFQNENVFDETGMPKERFSAKCLPNSPCSLEIQATKLEDSAVYFCASSQPGDTEAFFGQGTRLTVV.

V gene TRBV10-3 combines with J gene TRBJ2-7, with 7 bases that match TRBD1. The V gene's germline CDR1 is ENHRY and CDR2 SYGVKD. The V and J ends lost 4 bases and 3 bases, in that order; junction bases with no gene match: 6. The CDR3 has 14 residues. CDR3 in DNA: TGTGCCATCAGTGCGCGACAGGGTAACTACGAGCAGTACTTC. It encodes CAISARQGNYEQYF.

To note about this clone: The sample contains more than one DNA sequence encoding this CDR3. The chain uses TRBV2 and TRBJ1-5; maybe TRBD1 (5 bases). Per germline, CDR1 SNHLY and CDR2 FYNNEI. Trimming removed 3 bases from V and 0 bases from J, with 6 bases in between. The CDR3 has 14 amino acids. DNA for the CDR3: TGTGCCAGCAGTGAGCAGGGTAGCAATCAGCCCCAGCATTTT. It yields the protein CASSEQGSNQPQHF.

This clone was counted between two and nine times. CDR3 bases: TGTGCCAGCAGCCCCCAGGACAGGGGATGGAAGGGCTACACCTTC. It specifies CASSPQDRGWKGYTF. The chain couples TRBV7-9 to TRBJ1-2; 9 bases map to TRBD1. CDR1 is SEHNR, CDR2 FQNEAQ, per germline (reference sequence). The CDR3 consists of 15 residues. With V trimmed by 5 bases and J by 8 bases, 12 bases remained unmatched.

V and J are TRBV7-6 and TRBJ2-3; 8 nucleotides agree with TRBD2. V lost 4 bases and J lost 4; bases outside the gene matches: 10. CDR3 length: 16 amino acids. Germline V gene data show CDR1 as SGHVS and CDR2 as FNYEAQ. The CDR3 DNA follows: TGTGCCAGCAGCTCCGGGACTAGTCGTCGCGCAGATACGCAGTATTTT. Encoded protein: CASSSGTSRRADTQYF.

The chain employs TRBV13 and TRBJ2-2; D perhaps matches TRBD1 (5 bases). The CDR3 runs to 15 residues. The germline gives CDR1 PRHDT, CDR2 FYEKMQ (reference sequence). Trimming took 2 bases from V and 1 from J, leaving 8 bases between them. The CDR3 DNA follows: TGTGCCAGCAGCTTATCAGGGCTGAACACCGGGGAGCTGTTTTTT. Residues: CASSLSGLNTGELFF.

The chain carries TRBV2 and TRBJ2-1; D is perhaps TRBD1 (6 bases). Germline CDR1 and CDR2: SNHLY and FYNNEI. With 6 bases removed from V and 6 bases from J, the gap between germline ends came to 18 bases. CDR3 size: 15 residues. The CDR3 protein is CASSFGTQTSNEQFF. In nucleotides, the CDR3 is TGTGCCAGCAGCTTCGGGACACAGACGAGCAATGAGCAGTTCTTC.

The chain carries TRBV13 and TRBJ2-3; 7 bases fit TRBD2. Germline V gene lookup returns CDR1 PRHDT and CDR2 FYEKMQ (reference sequence). CDR3 length equals 15 residues. Unmatched junction bases numbered 7, after V lost 3 bases and J lost 4 bases. CDR3 region: CASSLGGRESDTQYF. Written as DNA, the CDR3 is TGTGCCAGCAGCTTGGGAGGGAGGGAGTCAGATACGCAGTATTTT.

The chain carries TRBV27 and TRBJ1-3, with 8 bases that match TRBD1. Germline CDR1 and CDR2: MNHEY and SMNVEV (reference sequence). This CDR3 has 14 amino acids. The V and J ends lost 2 bases and 4 bases, in that order; junction bases with no gene match: 1. CDR3 protein: CASSLRTGGNTIYF. For the CDR3, the DNA is TGTGCCAGCAGTTTACGGACAGGGGGAAACACCATATATTTT.

The CDR3 reads CASSLGLAGYNEQFF. CDR3 bases: TGTGCCAGCAGCTTAGGGCTAGCGGGTTACAATGAGCAGTTCTTC. This chain links TRBV7-2 with TRBJ2-1; TRBD2 agrees at 8 bases. CDR3 size: 15 residues. Trimming cost V 1 base and J 4 bases; bases outside gene matches: 3. From germline, CDR1 is SGHTA and CDR2 FQGNSA.

The chain joins TRBV27 to TRBJ1-1, with D hard to call. Trimming took 4 bases from V and 5 from J, leaving 14 bases between them. From germline, CDR1 is MNHEY and CDR2 SMNVEV (reference sequence). The CDR3 totals 14 residues. In DNA form, the CDR3 reads TGTGCCAGCAGTTCATGGACCGGGGAGACTGAAGCTTTCTTT. Translating gives CASSSWTGETEAFF.

The chain is built from TRBV11-2 and TRBJ1-4; 9 nucleotides align to TRBD1. With V trimmed by 4 bases and J by 7 bases, 10 bases remained unmatched. The V gene's germline CDR1 is SGHAT and CDR2 FQNNGV. This CDR3 region has 16 residues. In DNA, the CDR3 is TGTGCCAGCAGCTCAATACAGGGGGCGGGTAGTGAAAAACTGTTTTTT. It translates to CASSSIQGAGSEKLFF.

This sequence joins TRBV29-1 and TRBJ2-3, with 9 nucleotides matching TRBD1. V dropped 3 bases and J dropped 0; count of bases not matched to a gene: 16. Germline assignment: CDR1 SQVTM and CDR2 ANQGSEA. The CDR3 is 19 residues long. The DNA for the CDR3 is TGCAGCGTTGAGGGACAGGGCGCTAGCCGAACTCCTAGCACAGATACGCAGTATTTT. Protein: CSVEGQGASRTPSTDTQYF.